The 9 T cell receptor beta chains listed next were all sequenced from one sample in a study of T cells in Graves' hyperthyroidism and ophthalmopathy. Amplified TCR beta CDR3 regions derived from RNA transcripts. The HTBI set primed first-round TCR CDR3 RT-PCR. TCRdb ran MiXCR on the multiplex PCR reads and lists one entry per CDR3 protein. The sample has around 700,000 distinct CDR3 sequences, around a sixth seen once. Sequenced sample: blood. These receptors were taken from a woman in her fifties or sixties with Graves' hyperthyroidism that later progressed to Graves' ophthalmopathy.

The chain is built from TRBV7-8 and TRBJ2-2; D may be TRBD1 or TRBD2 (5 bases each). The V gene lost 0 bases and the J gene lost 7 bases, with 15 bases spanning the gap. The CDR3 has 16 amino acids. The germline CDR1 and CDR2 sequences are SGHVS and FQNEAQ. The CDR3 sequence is CASSLAGDGLGGELFF. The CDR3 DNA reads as TGTGCCAGCAGCTTAGCTGGGGACGGACTGGGCGGGGAGCTGTTTTTT.

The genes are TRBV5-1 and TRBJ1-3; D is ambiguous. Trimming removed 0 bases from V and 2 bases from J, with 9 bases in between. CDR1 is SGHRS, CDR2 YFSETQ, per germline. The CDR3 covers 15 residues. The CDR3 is CASSLEGNAGNTIYF. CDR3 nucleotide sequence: TGCGCCAGCAGCTTGGAGGGCAATGCTGGAAACACCATATATTTT.

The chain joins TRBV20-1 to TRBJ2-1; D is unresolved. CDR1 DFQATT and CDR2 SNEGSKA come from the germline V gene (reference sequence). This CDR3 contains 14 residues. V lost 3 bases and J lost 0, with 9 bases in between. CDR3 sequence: CSASAKSSYNEQFF. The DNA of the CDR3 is TGCAGTGCTAGTGCCAAGAGCTCCTACAATGAGCAGTTCTTC.

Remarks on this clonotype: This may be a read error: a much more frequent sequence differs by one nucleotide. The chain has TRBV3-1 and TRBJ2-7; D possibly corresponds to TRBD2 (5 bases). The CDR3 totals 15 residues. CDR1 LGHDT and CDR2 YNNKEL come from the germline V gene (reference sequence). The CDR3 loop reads CASSYGIYSSYGQYF. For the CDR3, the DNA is TGTGCCAGCAGCTACGGGATTTACTCCTCCTACGGGCAGTACTTC.

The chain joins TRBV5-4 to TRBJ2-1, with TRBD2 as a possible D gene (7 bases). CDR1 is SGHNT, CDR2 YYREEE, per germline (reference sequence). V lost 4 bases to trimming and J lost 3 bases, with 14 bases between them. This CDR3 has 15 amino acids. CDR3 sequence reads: CASSLRGAVYNEQFF. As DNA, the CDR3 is TGTGCCAGCAGCCTCCGGGGGGCTGTCTACAATGAGCAGTTCTTC.

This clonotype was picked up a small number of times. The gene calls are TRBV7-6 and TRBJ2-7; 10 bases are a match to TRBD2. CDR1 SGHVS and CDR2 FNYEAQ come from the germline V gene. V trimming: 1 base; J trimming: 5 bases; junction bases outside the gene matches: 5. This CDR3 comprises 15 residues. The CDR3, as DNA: TGTGCCAGCAGCTTAGTCAGCAGCGGGGGGGACGAGCAGTACTTC. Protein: CASSLVSSGGDEQYF.

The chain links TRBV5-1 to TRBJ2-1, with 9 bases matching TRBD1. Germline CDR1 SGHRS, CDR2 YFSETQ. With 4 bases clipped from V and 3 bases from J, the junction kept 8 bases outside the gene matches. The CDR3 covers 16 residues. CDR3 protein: CASSPGQGAVYNEQFF. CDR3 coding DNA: TGCGCCAGCAGCCCGGGACAGGGCGCAGTCTACAATGAGCAGTTCTTC. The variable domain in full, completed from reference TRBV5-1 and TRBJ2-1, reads KAGVTQTPRYLIKTRGQQVTLSCSPISGHRSVSWYQQTPGQGLQFLFEYFSETQRNKGNFPGRFSGRQFSNSRSEMNVSTLELGDSALYLCASSPGQGAVYNEQFFGPGTRLTVL.

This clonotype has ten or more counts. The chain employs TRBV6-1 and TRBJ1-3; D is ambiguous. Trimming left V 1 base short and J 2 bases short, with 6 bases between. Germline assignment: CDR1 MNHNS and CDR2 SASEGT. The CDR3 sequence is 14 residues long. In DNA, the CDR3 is TGTGCCAGCAGTGAAGGGACGGCTGGAAACACCATATATTTT. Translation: CASSEGTAGNTIYF.

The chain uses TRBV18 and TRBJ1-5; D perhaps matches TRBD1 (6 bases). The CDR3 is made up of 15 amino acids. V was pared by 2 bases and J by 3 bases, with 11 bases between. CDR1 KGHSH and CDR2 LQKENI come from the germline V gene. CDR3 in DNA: TGTGCCAGCTCACCATTTGCAGGGGCCAATCAGCCCCAGCATTTT. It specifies CASSPFAGANQPQHF. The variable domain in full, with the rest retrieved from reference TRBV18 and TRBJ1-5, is NAGVMQNPRHLVRRRGQEARLRCSPMKGHSHVYWYRQLPEEGLKFMVYLQKENIIDESGMPKERFSAEFPKEGPSILRIQQVVRGDSAAYFCASSPFAGANQPQHFGDGTRLSIL.